This T cell receptor beta chain originates from a study of cytomegalovirus exposure and HLA in healthy donors. Study as a whole: In terms of ancestry, the Caucasian-associated cluster contained 75% to 85% of the approximately 400 genotyped donors. Study outcomes and limitations: Later analysis indicated greater clonal expansion among HLA-associated TCR beta chains than among equally common other chains. It was in a later analysis that TCR association rates were seen to vary by HLA locus, highest for DRB1 and lowest for HLA-C. With later analysis, a missense DCLRE1C variant became linked to TCR beta V- and J-gene trimming.

Per the germline V gene, CDR1 is DFQATT and CDR2 is SNEGSKA (reference sequence). The length of the CDR3 is 11 residues. V was cut by 5 bases and J by 8 bases, with 10 bases left in between. The PCR made use of 60 Vbeta and 13 Jbeta primers. Assay used: immunoSEQ multiplex PCR; TCRdb lists only in-frame clones, some missing. Altogether over 100,000 clones are present, approximately 81% being singletons, with the ten largest covering 2.2%. As regards this clone: The target antigen is unknown.

The J gene is TRBJ2-1, the V gene TRBV20-1; the D gene is possibly TRBD2 (5 bases). The material sequenced was PBMCs. The sequence was obtained from a woman younger than 45 in good health and CMV-seronegative. DNA of the CDR3: TGCAGTGCTCACAAGAGGGATGAGCAGTTCTTC. Translating gives CSAHKRDEQFF.